A single sample is the source of the 11 T cell receptor beta chains below, sequenced in a study of identical twins. TCRdb re-derived calls from the 5' RACE reads in MiXCR, one entry per CDR3 protein. The table has approximately 670,000 distinct CDR3 sequences, around 6% seen once. The sequencing input was naive T cells sorted from blood. The receptors come from a man younger than 35 in good health.

Only a few counts were recorded for this clonotype. The chain recombines TRBV7-6 with TRBJ2-6; D not certain. CDR3 length: 16 amino acids. The V and J ends lost 5 bases and 0 bases respectively, with 11 bases between them. CDR1 is SGHVS and CDR2 is FNYEAQ in the germline V gene. CDR3 nucleotides: TGTGCCAGCAGCCCTTACGGAAGCTCTGGGGCCAACGTCCTGACTTTC. This translates into CASSPYGSSGANVLTF.

The chain links TRBV12-3 or TRBV12-4 to TRBJ2-4; tentatively, D is TRBD1 or TRBD2 (5 bases each). The CDR3 is 14 amino acids. With 7 bases removed from V and 1 base from J, the gap between germline ends came to 11 bases. The CDR3 nucleotides are TGTGCCAGCATGTGGGGGATGGCCAAAAACATTCAGTACTTC. It is translated as CASMWGMAKNIQYF.

This chain links TRBV6-2 or TRBV6-3 with TRBJ2-2, with no clear D. This CDR3 spans 14 amino acids. The germline gives CDR1 MNHEY, CDR2 SVGEGT. V gave up 8 bases and J gave up 3 bases, with 13 bases separating them. The CDR3 DNA sequence: TGTGCCAGCCGACCCATCAGTCACACCGGGGAGCTGTTTTTT. It encodes CASRPISHTGELFF.

This clonotype was counted many times. The CDR3: CASSSGTGPQETQYF. The DNA for the CDR3 is TGTGCCAGCAGTTCGGGGACAGGTCCACAAGAGACCCAGTACTTC. This sequence joins TRBV6-2 or TRBV6-3 and TRBJ2-5; 8 positions match TRBD1. The CDR3 spans 15 residues. Unmatched junction bases numbered 6, after V lost 4 bases and J lost 2 bases. Germline V CDR1 and CDR2: MNHEY, SVGEGT.

This clonotype was detected ten times or more. The chain is built from TRBV5-1 and TRBJ2-7, with D perhaps TRBD1 (5 bases). The V end lost 4 bases, the J end lost 4 bases, and 12 bases lay between the germline ends. The CDR3 loop spans 13 amino acids. Germline V gene lookup returns CDR1 SGHRS and CDR2 YFSETQ. CDR3 in DNA: TGCGCCAGCAGCCCCCCAGACAGATACGAGCAGTACTTC. Amino acids: CASSPPDRYEQYF.

The chain uses TRBV5-1 and TRBJ1-1; possible D gene TRBD1, 5 bases. CDR1 and CDR2 (germline): SGHRS, YFSETQ. The V gene lost 1 base and the J gene lost 7 bases, with 8 bases spanning the gap. This CDR3 has 12 residues. The CDR3 reads CASSLWGVEAFF. In nucleotides, the CDR3 is TGCGCCAGCAGCTTGTGGGGGGTTGAAGCTTTCTTT.

The chain has TRBV29-1 and TRBJ2-7; 11 bases are a match to TRBD1. This CDR3 has 14 amino acids. The J segment lost 4 bases and the V segment lost 6 bases, leaving 8 bases of the junction unmatched. CDR1 and CDR2 from the germline V gene are SQVTM and ANQGSEA. The CDR3, as DNA: TGCAGCGTCCGTCTCCGGGACAGGGGGTACGAGCAGTACTTC. Translating it yields CSVRLRDRGYEQYF.

This clonotype was seen more than once but under ten times. The gene calls are TRBV15 and TRBJ1-2, with D perhaps TRBD1 (5 bases). The CDR3 is 15 residues long. Trimming removed 5 bases at V and 3 bases at J, with 16 bases between. In germline, CDR1 is LNHNV, CDR2 YYDKDF (reference sequence). This chain's CDR3 is CATSGLWGGDYGYTF. The CDR3 DNA reads as TGTGCCACCAGCGGCCTTTGGGGAGGGGACTATGGCTACACCTTC.

This clonotype turned up a few times. The chain is built from TRBV5-1 and TRBJ1-2; D not certain. This CDR3 has 14 amino acids. The V gene's germline CDR1 is SGHRS and CDR2 YFSETQ. The V and J ends lost 0 bases and 4 bases respectively, with 10 bases between them. The CDR3 bases are TGCGCCAGCAGCTTGGAGAGGATCTCCTATGGCTACACCTTC. Protein: CASSLERISYGYTF.

This chain joins TRBV24-1 and TRBJ2-1; possibly TRBD1 for D (5 bases). The CDR3 runs 13 residues. Germline V gives CDR1 KGHDR, CDR2 SFDVKD. V was clipped by 9 bases and J by 4 bases, with 12 bases between them. The CDR3 DNA is TGTGCCACCGTCTCACAGGATTACAATGAGCAGTTCTTC. It specifies CATVSQDYNEQFF.

This clonotype was counted only a few times. The chain is built from TRBV15 and TRBJ2-7, with a possible D match to TRBD1 (6 bases). The CDR3 loop spans 16 amino acids. Germline CDR1 is LNHNV and CDR2 is YYDKDF (reference sequence). Deletions cut 0 bases from V and 0 bases from J, with 12 bases between. The CDR3 loop is CATSRDGGHISYEQYF. The CDR3 region has the DNA TGTGCCACCAGCAGAGATGGGGGCCACATCTCCTACGAGCAGTACTTC.